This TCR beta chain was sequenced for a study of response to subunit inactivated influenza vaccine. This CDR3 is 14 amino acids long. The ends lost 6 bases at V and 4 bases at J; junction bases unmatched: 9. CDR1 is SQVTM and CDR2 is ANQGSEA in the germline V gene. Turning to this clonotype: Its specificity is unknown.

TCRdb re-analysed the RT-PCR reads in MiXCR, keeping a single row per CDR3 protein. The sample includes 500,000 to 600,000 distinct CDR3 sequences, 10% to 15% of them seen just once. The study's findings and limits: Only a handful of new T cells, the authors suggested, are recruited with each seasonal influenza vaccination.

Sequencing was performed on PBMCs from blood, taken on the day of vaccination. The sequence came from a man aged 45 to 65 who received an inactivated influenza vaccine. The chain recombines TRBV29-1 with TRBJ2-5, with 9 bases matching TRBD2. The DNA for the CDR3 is TGCAGCGTCGACGAGGGAGCGGGGGGAGAGACCCAGTACTTC. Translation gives CSVDEGAGGETQYF.